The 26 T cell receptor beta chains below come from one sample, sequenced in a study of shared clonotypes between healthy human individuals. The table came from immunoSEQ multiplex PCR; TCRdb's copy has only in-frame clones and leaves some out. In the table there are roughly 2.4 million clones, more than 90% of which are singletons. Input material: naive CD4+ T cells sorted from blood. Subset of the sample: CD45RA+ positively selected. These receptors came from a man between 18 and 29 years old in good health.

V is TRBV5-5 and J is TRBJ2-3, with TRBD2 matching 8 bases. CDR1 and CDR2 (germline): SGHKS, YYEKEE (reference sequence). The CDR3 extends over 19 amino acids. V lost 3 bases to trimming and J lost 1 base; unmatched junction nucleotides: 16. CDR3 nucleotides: TGTGCCAGCAGCTCACGGGGTCTAGCGGGCAGGAGAGGCACAGATACGCAGTATTTT. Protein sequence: CASSSRGLAGRRGTDTQYF. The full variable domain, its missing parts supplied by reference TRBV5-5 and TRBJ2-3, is DAGVTQSPTHLIKTRGQQVTLRCSPISGHKSVSWYQQVLGQGPQFIFQYYEKEERGRGNFPDRFSARQFPNYSSELNVNALLLGDSALYLCASSSRGLAGRRGTDTQYFGPGTRLTVL.

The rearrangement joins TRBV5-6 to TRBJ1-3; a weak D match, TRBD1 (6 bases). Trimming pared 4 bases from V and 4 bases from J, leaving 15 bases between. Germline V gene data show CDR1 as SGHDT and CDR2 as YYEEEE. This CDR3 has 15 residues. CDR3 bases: TGTGCCAGCAGCCTCCTACAGGGTTCGGGAAACACCATATATTTT. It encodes CASSLLQGSGNTIYF. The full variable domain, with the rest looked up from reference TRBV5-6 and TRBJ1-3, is DAGVTQSPTHLIKTRGQQVTLRCSPKSGHDTVSWYQQALGQGPQFIFQYYEEEERQRGNFPDRFSGHQFPNYSSELNVNALLLGDSALYLCASSLLQGSGNTIYFGEGSWLTVV.

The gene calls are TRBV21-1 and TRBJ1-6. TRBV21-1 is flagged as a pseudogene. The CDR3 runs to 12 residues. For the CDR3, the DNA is TGTGCCAGTAGCAAATATAATTCACCCCTCCACTTT. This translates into CASSKYNSPLHF.

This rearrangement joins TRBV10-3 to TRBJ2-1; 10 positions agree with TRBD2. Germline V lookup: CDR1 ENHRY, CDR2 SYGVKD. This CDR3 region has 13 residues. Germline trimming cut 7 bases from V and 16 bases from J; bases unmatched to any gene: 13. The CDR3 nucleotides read TGTGCCATCAAGGGGAGCGGGGGGGCCGACCGTTTCTTC. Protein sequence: CAIKGSGGADRFF.

The CDR3, as DNA: TGTGCCTGGTCGGCTCTGACAACAGATACGCAGTATTTT. Amino acids: CAWSALTTDTQYF. The chain couples TRBV30 to TRBJ2-3; D is unclear. The CDR3 contains 13 residues. CDR1 GTSNPN and CDR2 SVGIG come from the germline V gene (reference sequence). V shed 5 bases and J shed 3 bases, with 12 bases lying between them.

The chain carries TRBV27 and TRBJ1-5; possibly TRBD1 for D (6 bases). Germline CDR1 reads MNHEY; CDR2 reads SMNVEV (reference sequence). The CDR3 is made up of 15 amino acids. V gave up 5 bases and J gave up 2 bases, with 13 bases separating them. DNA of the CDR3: TGTGCCAGCAGTCCCACGGGACAAGGCAATCAGCCCCAGCATTTT. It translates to CASSPTGQGNQPQHF.

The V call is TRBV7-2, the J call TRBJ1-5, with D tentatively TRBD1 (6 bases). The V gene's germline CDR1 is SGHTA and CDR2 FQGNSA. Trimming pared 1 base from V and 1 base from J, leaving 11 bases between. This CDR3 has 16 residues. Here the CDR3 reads CASSLVGGHSNQPQHF. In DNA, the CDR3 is TGTGCCAGCAGCTTAGTGGGGGGGCACAGCAATCAGCCCCAGCATTTT.

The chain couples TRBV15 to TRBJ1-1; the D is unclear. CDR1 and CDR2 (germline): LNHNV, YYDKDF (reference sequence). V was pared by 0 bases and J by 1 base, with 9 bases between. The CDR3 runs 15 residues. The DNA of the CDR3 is TGTGCCACCAGCAGAGATTTTACGGGGAACACTGAAGCTTTCTTT. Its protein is CATSRDFTGNTEAFF.

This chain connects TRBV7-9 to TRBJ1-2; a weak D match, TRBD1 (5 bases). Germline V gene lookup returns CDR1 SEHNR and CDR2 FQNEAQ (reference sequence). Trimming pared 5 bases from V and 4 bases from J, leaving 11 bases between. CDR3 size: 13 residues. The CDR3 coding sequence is TGTGCCAGCAGCGTAGGGACGGGCTATGGCTACACCTTC. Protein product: CASSVGTGYGYTF. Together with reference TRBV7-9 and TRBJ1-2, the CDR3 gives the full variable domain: DTGVSQNPRHKITKRGQNVTFRCDPISEHNRLYWYRQTLGQGPEFLTYFQNEAQLEKSRLLSDRFSAERPKGSFSTLEIQRTEQGDSAMYLCASSVGTGYGYTFGSGTRLTVV.

CDR3 loop: CASSPDWWDTYGYTF. CDR3 in DNA: TGTGCCAGCTCACCAGATTGGTGGGACACCTATGGCTACACCTTC. This chain connects TRBV18 to TRBJ1-2, with D perhaps matching TRBD1 (6 bases). The germline V gene has CDR1 KGHSH and CDR2 LQKENI. The CDR3 has 15 amino acids. The V gene lost 2 bases and the J gene lost 4 bases, with 14 bases spanning the gap.

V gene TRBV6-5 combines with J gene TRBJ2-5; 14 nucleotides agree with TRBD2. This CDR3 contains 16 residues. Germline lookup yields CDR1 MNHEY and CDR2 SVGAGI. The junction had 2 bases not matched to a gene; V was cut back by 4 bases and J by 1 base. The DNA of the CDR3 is TGTGCCAGCAGTTGGGGACTAGCGGGAGTCCAAGAGACCCAGTACTTC. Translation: CASSWGLAGVQETQYF.

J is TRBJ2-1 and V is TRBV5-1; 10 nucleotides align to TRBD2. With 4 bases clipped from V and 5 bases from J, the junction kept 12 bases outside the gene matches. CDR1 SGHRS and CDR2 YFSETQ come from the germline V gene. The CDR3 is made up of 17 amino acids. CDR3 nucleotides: TGCGCCAGCAGCCGCGCACGACTAGCGGGCGCAAACAATGAGCAGTTCTTC. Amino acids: CASSRARLAGANNEQFF.

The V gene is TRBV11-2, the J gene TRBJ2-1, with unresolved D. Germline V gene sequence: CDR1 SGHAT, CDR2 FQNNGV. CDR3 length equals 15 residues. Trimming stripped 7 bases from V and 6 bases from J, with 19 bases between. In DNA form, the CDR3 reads TGTGCCAGCACCCTGGATCTAAGAAAGGGCAATGAGCAGTTCTTC. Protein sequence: CASTLDLRKGNEQFF. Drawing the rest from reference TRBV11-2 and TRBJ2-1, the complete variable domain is EAGVAQSPRYKIIEKRQSVAFWCNPISGHATLYWYQQILGQGPKLLIQFQNNGVVDDSQLPKDRFSAERLKGVDSTLKIQPAKLEDSAVYLCASTLDLRKGNEQFFGPGTRLTVL.

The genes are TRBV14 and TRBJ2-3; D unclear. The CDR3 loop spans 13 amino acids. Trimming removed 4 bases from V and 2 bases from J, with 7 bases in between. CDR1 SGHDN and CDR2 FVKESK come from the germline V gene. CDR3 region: CASSRLITDTQYF. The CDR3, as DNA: TGTGCCAGCAGCCGACTTATCACAGATACGCAGTATTTT.

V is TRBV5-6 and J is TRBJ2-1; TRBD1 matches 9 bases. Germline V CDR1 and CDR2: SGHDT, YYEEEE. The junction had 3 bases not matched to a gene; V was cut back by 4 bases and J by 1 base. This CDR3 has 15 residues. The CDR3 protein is CASSVTGGSYNEQFF. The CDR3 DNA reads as TGTGCCAGCAGCGTGACAGGGGGGTCCTACAATGAGCAGTTCTTC.

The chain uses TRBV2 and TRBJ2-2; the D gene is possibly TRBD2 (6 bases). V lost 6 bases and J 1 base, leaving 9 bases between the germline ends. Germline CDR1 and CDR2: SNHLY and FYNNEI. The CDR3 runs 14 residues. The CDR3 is CASSRDLNTGELFF. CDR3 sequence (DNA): TGTGCCAGCAGCCGGGACTTGAACACCGGGGAGCTGTTTTTT.

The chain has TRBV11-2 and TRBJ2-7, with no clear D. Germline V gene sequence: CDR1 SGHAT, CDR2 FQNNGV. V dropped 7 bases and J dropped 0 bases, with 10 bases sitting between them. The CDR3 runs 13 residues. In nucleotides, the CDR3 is TGTGCCAGCAAAGCAGGTAACTCCTACGAGCAGTACTTC. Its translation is CASKAGNSYEQYF.

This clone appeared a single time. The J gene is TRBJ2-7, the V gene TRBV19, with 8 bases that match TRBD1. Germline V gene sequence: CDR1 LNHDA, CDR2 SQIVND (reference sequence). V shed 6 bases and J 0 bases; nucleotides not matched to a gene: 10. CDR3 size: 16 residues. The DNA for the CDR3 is TGTGCCAGTAGCAGCACCGGGACAGGCCTCTCCTACGAGCAGTACTTC. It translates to CASSSTGTGLSYEQYF.

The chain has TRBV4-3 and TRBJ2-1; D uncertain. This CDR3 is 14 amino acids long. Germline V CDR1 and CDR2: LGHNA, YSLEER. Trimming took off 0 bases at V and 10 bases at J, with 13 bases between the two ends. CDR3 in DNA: TGCGCCAGCAGCCAAGATAATCCGGGCGTAGAGCAGTTCTTC. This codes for CASSQDNPGVEQFF.

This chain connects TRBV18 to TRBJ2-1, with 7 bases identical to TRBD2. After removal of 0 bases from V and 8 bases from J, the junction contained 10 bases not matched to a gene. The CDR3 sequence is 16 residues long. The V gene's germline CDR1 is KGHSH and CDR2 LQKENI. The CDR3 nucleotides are TGTGCCAGCTCACCACCGAGACTAGCAGGGAGTGATGAGCAGTTCTTC. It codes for CASSPPRLAGSDEQFF.

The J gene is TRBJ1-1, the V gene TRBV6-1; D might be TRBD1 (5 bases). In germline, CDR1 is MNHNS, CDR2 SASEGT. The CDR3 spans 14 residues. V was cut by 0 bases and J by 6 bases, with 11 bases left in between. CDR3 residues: CASSEARRGSEAFF. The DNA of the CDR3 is TGTGCCAGCAGTGAAGCGAGGCGGGGCTCTGAAGCTTTCTTT.

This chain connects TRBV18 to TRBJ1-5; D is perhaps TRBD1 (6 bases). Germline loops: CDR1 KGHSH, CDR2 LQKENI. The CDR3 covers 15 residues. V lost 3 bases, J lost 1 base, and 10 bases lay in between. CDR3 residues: CASSPSGVSNQPQHF. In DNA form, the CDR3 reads TGTGCCAGCTCACCCTCAGGGGTGAGCAATCAGCCCCAGCATTTT.

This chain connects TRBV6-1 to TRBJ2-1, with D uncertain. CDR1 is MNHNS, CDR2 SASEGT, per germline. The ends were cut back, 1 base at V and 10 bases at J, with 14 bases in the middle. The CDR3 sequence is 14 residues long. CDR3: CASSEGETSSEQFF. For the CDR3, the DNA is TGTGCCAGCAGTGAAGGAGAGACTTCCAGCGAGCAGTTCTTC.

CDR3 residues: CASSLVGQGERERYTF. Written as DNA, the CDR3 is TGTGCCAGCAGCTTAGTGGGCCAGGGAGAAAGGGAGCGCTACACCTTC. The chain links TRBV7-9 to TRBJ1-2, with D possibly matching TRBD1 (5 bases). Germline loops: CDR1 SEHNR, CDR2 FQNEAQ (reference sequence). The CDR3 has 16 amino acids. The V gene lost 1 base and the J gene lost 9 bases, with 21 bases spanning the gap.

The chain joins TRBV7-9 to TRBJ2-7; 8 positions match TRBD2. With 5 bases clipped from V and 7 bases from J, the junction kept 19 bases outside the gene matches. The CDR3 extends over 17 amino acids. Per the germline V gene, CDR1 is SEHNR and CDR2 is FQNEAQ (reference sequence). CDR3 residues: CASSPALAGSLLGEQYF. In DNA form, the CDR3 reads TGTGCCAGCAGCCCCGCGTTAGCGGGGAGTCTCCTTGGGGAGCAGTACTTC.

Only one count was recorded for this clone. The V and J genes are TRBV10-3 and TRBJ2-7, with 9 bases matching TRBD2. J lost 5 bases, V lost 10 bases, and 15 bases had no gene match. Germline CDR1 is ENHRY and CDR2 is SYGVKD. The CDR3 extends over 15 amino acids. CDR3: CATARDSGSLNEQYF. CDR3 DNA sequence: TGTGCCACCGCACGCGATAGCGGGAGTTTGAACGAGCAGTACTTC.